The 26 T cell receptor beta chains reported below all come from one sample, sequenced in a study of T cell responses to AZD1222 COVID-19 vaccine. TCRdb's table, derived via immunoSEQ multiplex PCR, lists solely in-frame clones and lacks some. The table has 180,000 or so clones, 80% to 95% seen once; the top ten hold around 2%. The material sequenced was peripheral blood, taken 28 days after the second AZD1222 dose. The receptors shown here come from an adult who received the AZD1222 COVID-19 vaccine.

The chain joins TRBV6-5 to TRBJ2-7; tentatively, D is TRBD1 or TRBD2 (6 bases each). Germline-derived CDR1 and CDR2 are MNHEY and SVGAGI. There are 15 residues in the CDR3. Trimming took off 5 bases at V and 2 bases at J, with 16 bases between the two ends. This chain's CDR3 is CASSLRARGPYEQYF. The CDR3 DNA reads TGTGCCAGCAGTCTCCGGGCCCGGGGGCCCTACGAGCAGTACTTC.

The gene calls are TRBV3-1 (or the pseudogene TRBV3-2) and TRBJ2-7, with a weak D call TRBD1 (6 bases). Looked up from germline, CDR1 is LGHDT and CDR2 is YNNKEL (reference sequence). There are 13 residues in the CDR3. Trimming took 1 base from V and 10 from J, leaving 14 bases between them. The CDR3 DNA reads TGTGCCAGCAGCCAAGTGGACAGCATGGCCCAGTACTTC. The encoded protein is CASSQVDSMAQYF.

The CDR3 sequence: CASSLGRGGTEAFF. The CDR3 DNA sequence: TGCGCCAGCAGCTTAGGCCGGGGAGGGACTGAAGCTTTCTTT. The chain is built from TRBV5-1 and TRBJ1-1; D ambiguous. Germline CDR1 is SGHRS and CDR2 is YFSETQ. The CDR3 totals 14 residues. V lost 2 bases and J 5 bases, leaving 13 bases between the germline ends.

The chain uses TRBV27 and TRBJ1-5, with D tentatively TRBD1 (5 bases). This CDR3 has 15 amino acids. Germline CDR1 and CDR2: MNHEY and SMNVEV (reference sequence). Trimming took off 6 bases at V and 7 bases at J, with 19 bases between the two ends. The CDR3 sequence: CASSQGPSIGQPQHF. CDR3 sequence (DNA): TGTGCCAGCAGCCAGGGACCCTCAATAGGACAGCCCCAGCATTTT.

This chain joins TRBV6-1 and TRBJ2-7; maybe TRBD1 (6 bases). The CDR3 is 15 amino acids. Trimming pared 3 bases from V and 2 bases from J, leaving 14 bases between. CDR1 and CDR2 from the germline V gene are MNHNS and SASEGT. CDR3 in DNA: TGTGCCAGCAGTGAGGACCGGACAGCTACCTACGAGCAGTACTTC. Its translation: CASSEDRTATYEQYF.

This chain uses TRBV4-2 with TRBJ1-5; D remains ambiguous. The CDR3 is 15 residues long. V was cut by 4 bases and J by 4 bases, with 14 bases left in between. The germline gives CDR1 LGHNA, CDR2 YNFKEQ. The CDR3 loop is CASSPLPILNQPQHF. The DNA of the CDR3 is TGTGCCAGCAGCCCCCTCCCTATCCTAAATCAGCCCCAGCATTTT.

The chain carries TRBV18 and TRBJ2-5; D is undetermined. CDR3 size: 13 residues. Trimming removed 3 bases at V and 5 bases at J, with 10 bases between. The V gene's germline CDR1 is KGHSH and CDR2 LQKENI. The CDR3: CASSPRRLETQYF. The CDR3 bases are TGTGCCAGCTCACCCCGCAGGTTGGAGACCCAGTACTTC.

This rearrangement joins TRBV30 to TRBJ1-1; D not certain. The CDR3 contains 13 residues. In germline, CDR1 is GTSNPN, CDR2 SVGIG (reference sequence). Trimming removed 0 bases at V and 3 bases at J, with 8 bases between. CDR3 nucleotides: TGTGCCTGGAGTGTTCAGTGGGACACTGAAGCTTTCTTT. It codes for CAWSVQWDTEAFF.

The rearrangement uses TRBV7-9 and TRBJ1-5; 7 bases match TRBD1. CDR1 and CDR2 (germline): SEHNR, FQNEAQ (reference sequence). This CDR3 is 13 amino acids long. J was trimmed by 4 bases and V by 5 bases; bases with no gene match: 2. CDR3 nucleotides: TGTGCCAGCAGCATGGGACAGAATCAGCCCCAGCATTTT. Translation gives CASSMGQNQPQHF. Full variable domain (remainder filled in from reference TRBV7-9 and TRBJ1-5): DTGVSQNPRHKITKRGQNVTFRCDPISEHNRLYWYRQTLGQGPEFLTYFQNEAQLEKSRLLSDRFSAERPKGSFSTLEIQRTEQGDSAMYLCASSMGQNQPQHFGDGTRLSIL.

The CDR3 coding sequence is TGTGCCAGCAGCCCCGGACAGGGGGCCCATAGCAATCAGCCCCAGCATTTT. Translation: CASSPGQGAHSNQPQHF. The rearrangement joins TRBV7-2 to TRBJ1-5; the match to TRBD1 covers 11 bases. V shed 5 bases and J 0 bases; nucleotides not matched to a gene: 6. Germline V lookup: CDR1 SGHTA, CDR2 FQGNSA. This CDR3 has 17 amino acids. The full variable domain, its missing parts supplied by reference TRBV7-2 and TRBJ1-5, is GAGVSQSPSNKVTEKGKDVELRCDPISGHTALYWYRQSLGQGLEFLIYFQGNSAPDKSGLPSDRFSAERTGGSVSTLTIQRTQQEDSAVYLCASSPGQGAHSNQPQHFGDGTRLSIL.

In this sample, this clone turned up many times. The chain recombines TRBV4-3 with TRBJ1-2, with TRBD1 matching 8 bases. The CDR3 has 17 amino acids. CDR1 and CDR2 (germline): LGHNA, YSLEER. The ends lost 4 bases at V and 1 base at J; junction bases unmatched: 11. The DNA for the CDR3 is TGCGCCAGCAGCCCAGGGGGGGACAGGCTCGGTAACTATGGCTACACCTTC. Residues: CASSPGGDRLGNYGYTF.

The chain combines TRBV23-1 with TRBJ2-2; D gene unclear. TRBV23-1 is given ORF status, its function remaining uncertain. This CDR3 is 16 amino acids long. Trimming stripped 2 bases from V and 7 bases from J, with 17 bases between. In DNA, the CDR3 is TGCGCCAGCAGTCAAGCCTTCCGAACGCACGACGGGGAGCTGTTTTTT. Translating it yields CASSQAFRTHDGELFF.

V and J are TRBV6-1 and TRBJ1-2, with D perhaps TRBD1 (6 bases). The CDR3 runs 13 residues. Trimming took 3 bases from V and 8 from J, leaving 13 bases between them. The V gene's germline CDR1 is MNHNS and CDR2 SASEGT. The chain's CDR3 is CASSDVGQGGYTF. The CDR3 DNA sequence: TGTGCCAGCAGTGACGTGGGGCAGGGGGGCTACACCTTC.

The chain recombines TRBV20-1 with TRBJ1-3, with D perhaps matching TRBD1 (6 bases). Deletions cut 3 bases from V and 0 bases from J, with 9 bases between. This CDR3 spans 14 amino acids. Germline-derived CDR1 and CDR2 are DFQATT and SNEGSKA (reference sequence). The CDR3 region has the DNA TGCAGTGCTAGTCCGGACAGCTCTGGAAACACCATATATTTT. This gives the protein CSASPDSSGNTIYF.

J is TRBJ1-2 and V is TRBV5-5; 8 nucleotides match TRBD1. The germline V gene encodes CDR1 SGHKS and CDR2 YYEKEE (reference sequence). The junction had 8 bases not matched to a gene; V was cut back by 4 bases and J by 3 bases. The CDR3 contains 15 residues. CDR3 amino acids: CASSDQGAGDYGYTF. In DNA form, the CDR3 reads TGTGCCAGCAGCGATCAGGGGGCGGGGGACTATGGCTACACCTTC.

The J gene is TRBJ1-1, the V gene TRBV5-6; a weak D match, TRBD1 (6 bases). The CDR3 length is 16 residues. The germline gives CDR1 SGHDT, CDR2 YYEEEE. The V gene lost 3 bases and the J gene lost 3 bases, with 18 bases spanning the gap. The CDR3 loop reads CASSSHGRGRDTEAFF. The DNA of the CDR3 is TGTGCCAGCAGCTCCCATGGCCGGGGGCGGGACACTGAAGCTTTCTTT.

The chain employs TRBV6-5 and TRBJ1-6; 8 nucleotides match TRBD1. Germline CDR1 and CDR2: MNHEY and SVGAGI. The CDR3 runs to 15 residues. J was trimmed by 7 bases and V by 5 bases; bases with no gene match: 7. In nucleotides, the CDR3 is TGTGCCAGCAGTACCCAGACAGGGGCGAATTCACCCCTCCACTTT. This codes for CASSTQTGANSPLHF.

The gene calls are TRBV9 and TRBJ1-4, with TRBD1 matching over 7 bases. Per the germline V gene, CDR1 is SGDLS and CDR2 is YYNGEE. V trimming: 2 bases; J trimming: 8 bases; junction bases outside the gene matches: 6. The length of the CDR3 is 14 residues. CDR3 DNA: TGTGCCAGCAGCGTTACAGGGGCGGGCGAAAAACTGTTTTTT. Translating gives CASSVTGAGEKLFF.

This chain links TRBV5-1 with TRBJ2-2; perhaps TRBD2 as D (5 bases). Trimming removed 4 bases from V and 16 bases from J, with 20 bases in between. The CDR3 is made up of 13 amino acids. The V gene's germline CDR1 is SGHRS and CDR2 YFSETQ. Written as DNA, the CDR3 is TGCGCCAGCAGCGAGGTAGGGAGTCCTAACACGTTTTTT. Encoded protein: CASSEVGSPNTFF. Full variable domain (remainder filled in from reference TRBV5-1 and TRBJ2-2): KAGVTQTPRYLIKTRGQQVTLSCSPISGHRSVSWYQQTPGQGLQFLFEYFSETQRNKGNFPGRFSGRQFSNSRSEMNVSTLELGDSALYLCASSEVGSPNTFFGEGSRLTVL.

This rearrangement joins TRBV7-9 to TRBJ1-4; tentative D call: TRBD1 (6 bases). Trimming stripped 7 bases from V and 5 bases from J, with 20 bases between. The CDR3 covers 16 residues. The germline gives CDR1 SEHNR, CDR2 FQNEAQ (reference sequence). In DNA form, the CDR3 reads TGTGCCAGCACCATGTCGCGGACAGTCCCCAATGAAAAACTGTTTTTT. Residues: CASTMSRTVPNEKLFF.

The chain carries TRBV3-1 (or the pseudogene TRBV3-2) and TRBJ1-1; 7 bases map to TRBD1. The V gene end was trimmed by 4 bases and the J gene end by 0 bases; junction bases not matched to a gene: 11. CDR3 length: 17 amino acids. The germline CDR1 and CDR2 sequences are LGHDT and YNNKEL (reference sequence). In nucleotides, the CDR3 is TGTGCCAGCAGCCCAGGAGGGAAGGGGGCAATGAACACTGAAGCTTTCTTT. Translation gives CASSPGGKGAMNTEAFF.

The rearrangement uses TRBV7-2 and TRBJ2-3; the D is unclear. CDR1 is SGHTA, CDR2 FQGNSA, per germline. The CDR3 totals 14 residues. V was trimmed by 5 bases and J by 0 bases, leaving 9 bases between them. CDR3 sequence reads: CASSPGRSTDTQYF. CDR3 in DNA: TGTGCCAGCAGCCCTGGACGGAGCACAGATACGCAGTATTTT.

V and J are TRBV3-1 (or the pseudogene TRBV3-2) and TRBJ2-6, with TRBD2 as a possible D gene (5 bases). Per the germline V gene, CDR1 is LGHDT and CDR2 is YNNKEL (reference sequence). Trimming took off 1 base at V and 0 bases at J, with 7 bases between the two ends. This CDR3 contains 16 residues. The CDR3 DNA reads as TGTGCCAGCAGCCAAGGTCTAGCCTCTGGGGCCAACGTCCTGACTTTC. Translated, it gives CASSQGLASGANVLTF.

This rearrangement joins TRBV2 to TRBJ2-1; D is possibly TRBD1 (5 bases). The V gene's germline CDR1 is SNHLY and CDR2 FYNNEI. V was pared by 0 bases and J by 0 bases, with 6 bases between. The CDR3 loop spans 15 amino acids. The CDR3 loop reads CASSEAQGSYNEQFF. The DNA for the CDR3 is TGTGCCAGCAGTGAAGCGCAGGGCTCCTACAATGAGCAGTTCTTC.

The gene calls are TRBV11-2 and TRBJ2-5; 12 positions agree with TRBD2. The CDR3 is made up of 15 amino acids. V was pared by 5 bases and J by 5 bases, with 6 bases of the junction left unmatched. CDR1 is SGHAT, CDR2 FQNNGV, per germline. DNA for the CDR3: TGTGCCAGCAGCCCACTAGCGGGGGGCTTGGAGACCCAGTACTTC. Encoded protein: CASSPLAGGLETQYF. Complete variable domain (other parts from reference TRBV11-2 and TRBJ2-5): EAGVAQSPRYKIIEKRQSVAFWCNPISGHATLYWYQQILGQGPKLLIQFQNNGVVDDSQLPKDRFSAERLKGVDSTLKIQPAKLEDSAVYLCASSPLAGGLETQYFGPGTRLLVL.

The CDR3 sequence is CASSLSGTGGSGQYF. The CDR3 nucleotides read TGTGCCAGCAGCTTGTCAGGGACAGGGGGCTCTGGGCAGTACTTC. The rearrangement joins TRBV7-9 to TRBJ2-7, with 12 bases lining up with TRBD1. Per germline, CDR1 SEHNR and CDR2 FQNEAQ (reference sequence). Germline trimming cut 3 bases from V and 9 bases from J; bases unmatched to any gene: 9. There are 15 residues in the CDR3.